This T cell receptor beta chain was observed in a study of spatial heterogeneity in lung cancer. The overall study: Sequences of the beta chain were consistently detected in greater numbers than alpha-chain sequences.

Time point here: sample taken at primary tumor resection. Unsorted whole RNA samples from tumor, nontumor lung or frozen PBMC were sequenced. Untreated early-stage non-small cell lung cancer patients, fewer than 85 in total, were the donors. In TCRdb, the 5' RACE reads were re-called with MiXCR into one record per CDR3 protein. This table holds tens of thousands of distinct CDR3 sequences, roughly 12% found once. V gave up 5 bases and J gave up 5 bases, with 19 bases separating them. This CDR3 has 16 amino acids. In germline, CDR1 is SGHAT, CDR2 FQDESV (reference sequence). This sample comprised PBMCs, obtained at surgery. This TCR was sampled from a male donor with early-stage non-small cell lung cancer. This chain connects TRBV11-1 to TRBJ2-1; unclear D gene. CDR3 loop: CASSPDRPLAHNEQFF. CDR3 DNA sequence: TGTGCCAGCAGCCCCGACCGCCCTCTCGCCCACAATGAGCAGTTCTTC.